The source of this TCR beta chain is a study of beta chain features in type 1 diabetes. A word on this clone: Its antigen is currently unknown.

The CDR3 is 15 residues long. V gave up 4 bases and J gave up 7 bases, with 14 bases separating them. Germline values: CDR1 MGHRA, CDR2 YSYEKL. CD45RO/CCR7/CD25/CD127/CD95/CD27 sorting isolated CD4+ naive, central memory, regulatory and stem cell-like memory cells. As every portion of the isolated RNA was reverse transcribed, the sequencing read expressed TCRB transcripts. For naive, central memory and regulatory T cell samples, reads averaged around 3.6 million. Clones were sequenced by immunoSEQ multiplex PCR, and TCRdb holds only the in-frame ones, with some missing. This repertoire shows just over 600,000 clones, about a sixth found once; its top ten account for about 0.093%. Study-wide points: In type 1 diabetes patients, VDJ junctions had fewer insertions; deletions at these junctions were more frequent.

The V and J genes are TRBV4-1 and TRBJ1-6; the D is unclear. This TCR was recovered from a man younger than 35 in good health. The sample comprised naive CD4+ T cells from blood. The CDR3 here is CASSLPGVVNSPLHF. DNA for the CDR3: TGCGCCAGCAGCCTACCCGGTGTTGTGAATTCACCCCTCCACTTT.